This T cell receptor beta chain was documented in a study of shared T cell receptors in the human thymus. Assay used: immunoSEQ multiplex PCR; TCRdb lists only in-frame clones, some missing. The table shows about 380,000 clones, with around 95% occurring only once. This clone occurred once. This TCR was recovered from a human donor. Sequenced sample: thymocytes.

CDR3 region: CASSPNVGDRDRWEQYF. CDR3 bases: TGTGCCAGCAGCCCCAACGTGGGGGACAGGGATCGATGGGAGCAGTACTTC. The chain is built from TRBV11-3 and TRBJ2-7; the match to TRBD1 covers 9 bases. V lost 5 bases to trimming and J lost 7 bases; unmatched junction nucleotides: 18. The CDR3 has 17 residues. Per the germline V gene, CDR1 is SGHNT and CDR2 is YENEEA.